This T cell receptor (beta chain) was captured in a study of control samples from healthy donors and cancer patients (dated by TCRdb to about 2020). Libraries were built with the immunoSEQ multiplex PCR assay. This immuneACCESS table, as held by TCRdb, lists in-frame sequences with V and J called but not all clones. Of the missing ones, under half trace to an unresolved V gene in checked studies; the others have no known cause. The sample data list 150,000 or so clones, and 91% of these were observed just once. Under 9% of the sample rests with the top ten. Looking up the germline V gene yields CDR1 SNHLY and CDR2 FYNNEI. Reading from cysteine to phenylalanine, the CDR3 counts 15 amino acids. Left in the record is the CDR3 DNA by itself, 45 bases read in frame from the first base. V trim: 6 bases; J trim: 4 bases; unmatched bases: 5. Regarding this clone: Its antigen specificity is not known. Per-base quality was not reported, and no clone a single base away is much larger than it.

The rearranged segments are TRBV2 and TRBJ2-3, with TRBD2 matching 12 junction bases. Sequencing was done on a sample of blood. The origin of this receptor is a man younger than 30 in good health. The CDR3 is CASRKLAGGPDTQYF. The nucleotide sequence is TGTGCCAGCAGGAAGCTAGCGGGGGGGCCAGATACGCAGTATTTT.